Below, 21 T cell receptor beta chains from the same sample are listed, as sequenced in a study of post-analysis software for immune sequencing data. Findings and caveats of the study: In patients, roughly 5 TRBV segments were more frequent than in controls, with TRBV5-6, TRBV5-1 and TRBV20-1 among them.

No antigen has been assigned to these receptors. Carried by the TCR beta cDNA libraries were unique molecular identifiers. One entry per CDR3 protein, called by TCRdb with MiXCR from the PCR reads. The table records approximately 730,000 distinct CDR3 sequences, more than 45% of them present only once. The sequencing sample was made of blood. Every receptor here comes from a girl aged 10 to 17 with multiple sclerosis.

J is TRBJ1-5 and V is TRBV20-1; TRBD1 matches 9 bases. CDR3 length: 14 residues. Germline V gene lookup returns CDR1 DFQATT and CDR2 SNEGSKA (reference sequence). J was trimmed by 5 bases and V by 6 bases; bases with no gene match: 8. The CDR3 DNA sequence: TGCAGTGCGGCCGGGACAGGGCGTGATCAGCCCCAGCATTTT. The encoded protein is CSAAGTGRDQPQHF.

This clonotype was picked up a small number of times. This rearrangement joins TRBV4-3 to TRBJ2-1; D is unresolved. This CDR3 is 12 amino acids long. Germline assignment: CDR1 LGHNA and CDR2 YSLEER. With 3 bases removed from V and 8 bases from J, the gap between germline ends came to 8 bases. The CDR3 loop reads CASSQRSDEQFF. The CDR3 DNA reads as TGCGCCAGCAGCCAGCGGAGTGATGAGCAGTTCTTC.

V and J are TRBV10-3 and TRBJ2-1; 10 bases align to TRBD2. The junction had 10 bases not matched to a gene; V was cut back by 5 bases and J by 3 bases. This CDR3 has 17 amino acids. The germline V gene encodes CDR1 ENHRY and CDR2 SYGVKD. CDR3 sequence reads: CAISKGVAGGIYNEQFF. As DNA, the CDR3 is TGTGCCATCAGTAAAGGGGTAGCGGGAGGCATCTACAATGAGCAGTTCTTC.

Concerning this clonotype itself: Relative to the germline gene, one junction end is altered; a read error may explain this. The chain couples TRBV7-8 to TRBJ2-4, with D unresolved. CDR3 length: 14 amino acids. Germline V lookup: CDR1 SGHVS, CDR2 FQNEAQ. This CDR3 reads CAGSSAIAKNIQYF. Here the CDR3 DNA reads TGTGCCGGCAGCTCTGCCATAGCCAAAAACATTCAGTACTTC.

Many counts were recorded for this clonotype. The chain joins TRBV7-9 to TRBJ2-7, with D possibly being TRBD2 (6 bases). CDR3 length: 15 residues. Trimming stripped 5 bases from V and 3 bases from J, with 17 bases between. Germline values: CDR1 SEHNR, CDR2 FQNEAQ (reference sequence). CDR3 loop: CASSPHRNGGYEQYF. Here the CDR3 DNA reads TGTGCCAGCAGCCCGCACAGGAACGGGGGCTACGAGCAGTACTTC.

The rearrangement uses TRBV6-1 and TRBJ2-7, with no clear D. CDR1 is MNHNS and CDR2 is SASEGT in the germline V gene. This CDR3 is 11 amino acids long. Trimming left V 6 bases short and J 7 bases short, with 10 bases between. CDR3 coding DNA: TGTGCCAGCAGACTGATTTGGGAGCAGTACTTC. Its protein product is CASRLIWEQYF.

A single count supports this clonotype. J is TRBJ1-5 and V is TRBV15; 7 nucleotides agree with TRBD1. This CDR3 spans 15 amino acids. After removal of 0 bases from V and 3 bases from J, the junction contained 2 bases not matched to a gene. Germline loops: CDR1 LNHNV, CDR2 YYDKDF (reference sequence). The CDR3 DNA reads TGTGCCACCAGCAGAGATGGGACAGACAATCAGCCCCAGCATTTT. This encodes CATSRDGTDNQPQHF.

V and J are TRBV20-1 and TRBJ2-1; a possible D gene is TRBD2 (6 bases). The germline V gene has CDR1 DFQATT and CDR2 SNEGSKA (reference sequence). The V end was cut by 0 bases, the J end by 1 base, with 13 bases between. The CDR3 contains 16 residues. The CDR3 is CSARDGTSWSYNEQFF. For the CDR3, the DNA is TGCAGTGCTAGAGATGGCACTAGCTGGTCCTACAATGAGCAGTTCTTC.

This chain joins TRBV25-1 and TRBJ1-1; a weak D match, TRBD1 (5 bases). Trimming left V 4 bases short and J 0 bases short, with 12 bases between. The CDR3 spans 15 residues. Per the germline V gene, CDR1 is MGHDK and CDR2 is SYGVNS. The CDR3 nucleotides are TGTGCCAGCAGTGCCTCAGACAGACTGAACACTGAAGCTTTCTTT. Its protein is CASSASDRLNTEAFF.

The chain employs TRBV19 and TRBJ2-1; 14 positions agree with TRBD2. Germline CDR1 is LNHDA and CDR2 is SQIVND (reference sequence). This CDR3 is built from 17 residues. The V segment lost 1 base and the J segment 5 bases; nucleotides outside the gene matches: 4. The DNA for the CDR3 is TGTGCCAGTAGTATAGGCGGGACTAGCGGGAGAGACAATGAGCAGTTCTTC. Translation gives CASSIGGTSGRDNEQFF.

This clonotype turned up a few times. This sequence joins TRBV9 and TRBJ1-2; 12 bases map to TRBD1. The CDR3 spans 15 residues. The V segment lost 2 bases and the J segment 2 bases; nucleotides outside the gene matches: 1. Germline CDR1 reads SGDLS; CDR2 reads YYNGEE. CDR3 in amino acids: CASSVGTGGNYGYTF. CDR3 DNA sequence: TGTGCCAGCAGCGTCGGGACAGGGGGCAACTATGGCTACACCTTC.

The table lists this clonotype with a few counts. The chain has TRBV29-1 and TRBJ2-3, with D tentatively TRBD2 (5 bases). In germline, CDR1 is SQVTM, CDR2 ANQGSEA. V was clipped by 3 bases and J by 0 bases, with 34 bases between them. The CDR3 spans 22 residues. The DNA of the CDR3 is TGCAGCGTTGAGTTACTAATGGAAACTAGTCAGGCCGGGGAGACTAGCACAGATACGCAGTATTTT. It is translated as CSVELLMETSQAGETSTDTQYF.

The V and J genes are TRBV12-3 or TRBV12-4 and TRBJ2-7; 10 positions agree with TRBD2. The CDR3 runs to 16 residues. The V and J ends lost 1 base and 2 bases, in that order; junction bases with no gene match: 5. The DNA of the CDR3 is TGTGCCAGCAGTTTAGGGCCTAGCGGGGGTCCCTACGAGCAGTACTTC. Protein: CASSLGPSGGPYEQYF.

V is TRBV13 and J is TRBJ2-4; D might be TRBD1 or TRBD2, each matching 5 bases. The end of the DNA aligns better with TRBJ2-7, so the J call may be wrong. CDR1 is PRHDT, CDR2 FYEKMQ, per germline (reference sequence). This CDR3 spans 14 amino acids. The CDR3 nucleotides read TGTGCCAGCAGCCCGGGGACCCATCGAGACGAGCAGTACTTC. Encoded protein: CASSPGTHRDEQYF.

This clonotype has a handful of counts. This chain uses TRBV20-1 with TRBJ2-7; a possible D gene is TRBD1 (8 bases). The V gene lost 0 bases and the J gene lost 6 bases, with 15 bases spanning the gap. Germline V lookup: CDR1 DFQATT, CDR2 SNEGSKA (reference sequence). This CDR3 is 14 amino acids long. This chain's CDR3 is CSAREANRGGEQYF. In DNA form, the CDR3 reads TGCAGTGCTAGAGAGGCGAACAGGGGGGGCGAGCAGTACTTC.

The rearrangement links TRBV9 to TRBJ2-7; D is perhaps TRBD2 (5 bases). The DNA matches TRBJ2-5 better at its end, which makes the J call doubtful. Germline CDR1 and CDR2: SGDLS and YYNGEE. This CDR3 has 14 amino acids. Written as DNA, the CDR3 is TGTGCCAGCAGCGATCTCTCCACTCGGGGGACCCAGTACTTC. This encodes CASSDLSTRGTQYF.

This clonotype was detected a few times. The chain couples TRBV7-9 to TRBJ1-4; tentatively, D is TRBD1 (5 bases). CDR1 is SEHNR and CDR2 is FQNEAQ in the germline V gene (reference sequence). Trimming cost V 1 base and J 8 bases, with 14 bases left between them. CDR3 size: 15 residues. The CDR3 region is CASSLGQPGKEKLFF. The CDR3 region has the DNA TGTGCCAGCAGCTTAGGGCAACCAGGGAAAGAAAAACTGTTTTTT.

V is TRBV20-1 and J is TRBJ1-1; 10 bases match TRBD1. The CDR3 covers 16 residues. Germline CDR1 and CDR2: DFQATT and SNEGSKA (reference sequence). V lost 0 bases, J lost 3 bases, and 7 bases stayed unmatched. The CDR3 DNA follows: TGCAGTGCTAGAGATCCGGGGGGACAGGGGTACACTGAAGCTTTCTTT. Its translation is CSARDPGGQGYTEAFF.

V and J are TRBV12-3 or TRBV12-4 and TRBJ2-3; TRBD2 might be the D (6 bases). This CDR3 comprises 14 residues. V dropped 4 bases and J dropped 2 bases, with 10 bases sitting between them. CDR3: CASSYGGNTDTQYF. In DNA form, the CDR3 reads TGTGCCAGCAGTTATGGCGGGAACACAGATACGCAGTATTTT.

J is TRBJ2-7 and V is TRBV7-2; 7 bases agree with TRBD1. Germline-derived CDR1 and CDR2 are SGHTA and FQGNSA. V was clipped by 5 bases and J by 2 bases; unmatched bases: 12. The CDR3 sequence is 16 residues long. The CDR3 protein is CASSAFGLDRTYEQYF. The CDR3 bases are TGTGCCAGCAGCGCCTTCGGGTTGGACAGGACCTACGAGCAGTACTTC.

The chain is built from TRBV5-6 and TRBJ1-2; no firm D call. Trimming stripped 0 bases from V and 5 bases from J, with 11 bases between. This CDR3 is 14 amino acids long. Germline loops: CDR1 SGHDT, CDR2 YYEEEE. The DNA of the CDR3 is TGTGCCAGCAGCTTGGCGTCAGGCCAATATGGCTACACCTTC. Translation gives CASSLASGQYGYTF.